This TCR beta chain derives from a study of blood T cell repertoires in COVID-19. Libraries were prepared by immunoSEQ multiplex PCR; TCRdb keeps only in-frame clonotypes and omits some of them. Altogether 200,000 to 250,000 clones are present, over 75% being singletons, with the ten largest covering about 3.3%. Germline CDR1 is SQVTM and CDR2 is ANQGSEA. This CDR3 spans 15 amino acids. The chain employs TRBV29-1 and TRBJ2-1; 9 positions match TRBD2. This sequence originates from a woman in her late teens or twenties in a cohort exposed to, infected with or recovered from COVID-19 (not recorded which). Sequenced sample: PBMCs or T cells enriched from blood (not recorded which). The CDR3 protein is CTGVLAGSSYNEQFF. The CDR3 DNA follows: TGCACCGGAGTACTAGCGGGTTCCTCCTACAATGAGCAGTTCTTC.